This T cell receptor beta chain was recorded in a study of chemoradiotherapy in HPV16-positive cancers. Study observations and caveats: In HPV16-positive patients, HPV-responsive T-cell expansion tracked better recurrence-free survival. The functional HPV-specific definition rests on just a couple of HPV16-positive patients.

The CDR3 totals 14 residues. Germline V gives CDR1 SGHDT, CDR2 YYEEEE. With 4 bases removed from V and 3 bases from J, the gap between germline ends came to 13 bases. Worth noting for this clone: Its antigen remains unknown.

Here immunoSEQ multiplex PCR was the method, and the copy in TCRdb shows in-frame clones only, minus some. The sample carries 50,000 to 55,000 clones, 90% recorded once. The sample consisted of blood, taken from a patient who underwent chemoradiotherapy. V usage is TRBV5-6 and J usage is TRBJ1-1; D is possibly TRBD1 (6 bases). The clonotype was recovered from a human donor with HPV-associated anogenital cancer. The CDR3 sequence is CASSPGHLYTEAFF. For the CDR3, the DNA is TGTGCCAGCAGCCCGGGACACCTCTACACTGAAGCTTTCTTT.